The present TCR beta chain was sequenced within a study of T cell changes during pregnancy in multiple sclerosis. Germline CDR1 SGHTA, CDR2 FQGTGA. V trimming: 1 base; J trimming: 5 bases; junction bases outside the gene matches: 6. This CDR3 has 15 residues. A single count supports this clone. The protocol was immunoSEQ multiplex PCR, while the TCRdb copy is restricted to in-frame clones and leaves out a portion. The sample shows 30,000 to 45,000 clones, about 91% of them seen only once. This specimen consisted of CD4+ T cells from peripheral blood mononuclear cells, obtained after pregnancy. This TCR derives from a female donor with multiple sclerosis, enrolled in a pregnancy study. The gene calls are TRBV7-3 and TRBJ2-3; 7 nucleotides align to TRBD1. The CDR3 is CASSLSRNRGDTQYF. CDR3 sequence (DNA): TGTGCCAGCAGCTTAAGTAGGAACAGGGGAGATACGCAGTATTTT. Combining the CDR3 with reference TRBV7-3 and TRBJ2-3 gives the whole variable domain GAGVSQTPSNKVTEKGKYVELRCDPISGHTALYWYRQSLGQGPEFLIYFQGTGAADDSGLPNDRFFAVRPEGSVSTLKIQRTERGDSAVYLCASSLSRNRGDTQYFGPGTRLTVL.